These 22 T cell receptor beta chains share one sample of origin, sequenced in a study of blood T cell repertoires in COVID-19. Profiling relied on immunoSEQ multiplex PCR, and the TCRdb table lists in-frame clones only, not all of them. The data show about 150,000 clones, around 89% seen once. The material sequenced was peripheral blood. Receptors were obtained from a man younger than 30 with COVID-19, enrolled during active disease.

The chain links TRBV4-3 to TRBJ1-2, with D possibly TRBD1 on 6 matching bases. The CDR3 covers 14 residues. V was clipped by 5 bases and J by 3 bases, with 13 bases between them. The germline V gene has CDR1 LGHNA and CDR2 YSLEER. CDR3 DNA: TGCGCCAGCAGCGCCAAGGGGGATCACTATGGCTACACCTTC. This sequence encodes CASSAKGDHYGYTF.

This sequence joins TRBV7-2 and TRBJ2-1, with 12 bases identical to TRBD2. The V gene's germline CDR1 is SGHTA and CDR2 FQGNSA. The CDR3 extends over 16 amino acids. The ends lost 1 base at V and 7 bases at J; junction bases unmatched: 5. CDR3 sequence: CASSLVMTSGRNEQFF. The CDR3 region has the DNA TGTGCCAGCAGCTTAGTGATGACTAGCGGGAGAAATGAGCAGTTCTTC.

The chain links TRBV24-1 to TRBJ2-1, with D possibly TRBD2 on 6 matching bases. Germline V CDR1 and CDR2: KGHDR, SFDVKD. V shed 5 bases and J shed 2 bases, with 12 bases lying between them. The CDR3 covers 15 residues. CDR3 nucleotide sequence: TGTGCCACCAGTGCGGTAGCGGACACCTACAATGAGCAGTTCTTC. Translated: CATSAVADTYNEQFF.

The CDR3 DNA sequence: TGTGCCAGCAGTCCGGAGGTGAGGGCAGATACGCAGTATTTT. Amino acid sequence: CASSPEVRADTQYF. The genes are TRBV7-8 and TRBJ2-3; tentatively, D is TRBD2 (5 bases). Per germline, CDR1 SGHVS and CDR2 FQNEAQ. The CDR3 runs to 14 residues. V lost 6 bases to trimming and J lost 4 bases, with 14 bases between them.

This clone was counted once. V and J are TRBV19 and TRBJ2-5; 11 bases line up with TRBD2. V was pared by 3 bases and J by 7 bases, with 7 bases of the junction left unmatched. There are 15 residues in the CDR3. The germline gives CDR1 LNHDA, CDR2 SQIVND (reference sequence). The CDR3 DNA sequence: TGTGCCAGTAGTATGACTAGCGGGACAAAAGGGACCCAGTACTTC. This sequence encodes CASSMTSGTKGTQYF.

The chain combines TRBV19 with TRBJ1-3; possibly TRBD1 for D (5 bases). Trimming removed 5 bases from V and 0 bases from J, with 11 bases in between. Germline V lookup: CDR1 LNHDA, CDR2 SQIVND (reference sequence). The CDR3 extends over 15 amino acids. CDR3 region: CASSPQAPSGNTIYF. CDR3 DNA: TGTGCCAGTAGTCCACAGGCCCCCTCTGGAAACACCATATATTTT.

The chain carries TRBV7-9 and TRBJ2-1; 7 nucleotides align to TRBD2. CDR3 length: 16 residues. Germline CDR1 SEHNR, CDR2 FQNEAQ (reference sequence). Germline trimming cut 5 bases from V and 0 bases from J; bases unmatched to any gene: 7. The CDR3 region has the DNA TGTGCCAGCAGCGTCCGGACGGGGGGCTCCTACAATGAGCAGTTCTTC. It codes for CASSVRTGGSYNEQFF.

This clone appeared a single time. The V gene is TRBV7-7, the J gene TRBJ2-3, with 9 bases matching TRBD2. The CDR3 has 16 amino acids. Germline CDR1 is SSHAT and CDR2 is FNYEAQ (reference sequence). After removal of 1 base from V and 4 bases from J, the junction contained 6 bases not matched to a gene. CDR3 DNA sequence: TGTGCCAGCAGCTTAGGTTTAGCGGGAGCCGCAGATACGCAGTATTTT. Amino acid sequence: CASSLGLAGAADTQYF.

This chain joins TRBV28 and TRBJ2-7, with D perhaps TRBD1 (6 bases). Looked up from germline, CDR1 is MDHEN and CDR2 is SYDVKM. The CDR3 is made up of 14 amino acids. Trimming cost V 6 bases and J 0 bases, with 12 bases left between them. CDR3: CASSPGDTSYEQYF. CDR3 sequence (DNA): TGTGCCAGCAGCCCAGGGGACACCTCCTACGAGCAGTACTTC.

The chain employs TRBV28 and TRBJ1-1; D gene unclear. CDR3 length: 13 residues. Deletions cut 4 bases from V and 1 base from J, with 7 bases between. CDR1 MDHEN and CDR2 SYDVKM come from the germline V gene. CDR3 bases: TGTGCCAGCAGTTCTATCGAGAACACTGAAGCTTTCTTT. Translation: CASSSIENTEAFF.

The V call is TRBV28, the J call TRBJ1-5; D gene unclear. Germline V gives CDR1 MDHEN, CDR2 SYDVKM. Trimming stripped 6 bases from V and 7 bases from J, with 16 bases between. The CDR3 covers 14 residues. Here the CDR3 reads CASRPIEAEQPQHF. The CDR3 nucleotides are TGTGCCAGCAGGCCTATAGAGGCGGAGCAGCCCCAGCATTTT. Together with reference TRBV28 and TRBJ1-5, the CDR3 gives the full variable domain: DVKVTQSSRYLVKRTGEKVFLECVQDMDHENMFWYRQDPGLGLRLIYFSYDVKMKEKGDIPEGYSVSREKKERFSLILESASTNQTSMYLCASRPIEAEQPQHFGDGTRLSIL.

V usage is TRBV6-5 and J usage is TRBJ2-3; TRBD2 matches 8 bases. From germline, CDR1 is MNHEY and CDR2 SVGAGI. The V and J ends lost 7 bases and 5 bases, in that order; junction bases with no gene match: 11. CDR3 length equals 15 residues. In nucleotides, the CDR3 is TGTGCCAGCAACCGTGGTAGCGGGACGATAGATACGCAGTATTTT. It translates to CASNRGSGTIDTQYF.

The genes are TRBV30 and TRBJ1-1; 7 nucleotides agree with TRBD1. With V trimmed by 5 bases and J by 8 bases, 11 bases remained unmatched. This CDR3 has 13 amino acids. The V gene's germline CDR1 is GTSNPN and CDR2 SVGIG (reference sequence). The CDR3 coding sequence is TGTGCCTGGTCTCAGAGGACAGGTATGGAAGCTTTCTTT. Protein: CAWSQRTGMEAFF.

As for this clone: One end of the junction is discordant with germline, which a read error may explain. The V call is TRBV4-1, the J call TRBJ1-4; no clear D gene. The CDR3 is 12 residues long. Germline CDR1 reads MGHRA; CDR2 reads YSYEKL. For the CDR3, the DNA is TGCGCCAGCAGCCAAGTGAGGGAAAAACTGCTTTTT. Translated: CASSQVREKLLF.

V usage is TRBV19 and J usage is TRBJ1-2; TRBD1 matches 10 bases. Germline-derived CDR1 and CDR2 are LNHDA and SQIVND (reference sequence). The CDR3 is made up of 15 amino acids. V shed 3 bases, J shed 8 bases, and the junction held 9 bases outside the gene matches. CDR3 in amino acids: CASSIDGTGVFGYTF. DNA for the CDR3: TGTGCCAGTAGTATTGACGGGACAGGGGTCTTCGGCTACACCTTC. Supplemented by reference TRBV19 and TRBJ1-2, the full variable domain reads DGGITQSPKYLFRKEGQNVTLSCEQNLNHDAMYWYRQDPGQGLRLIYYSQIVNDFQKGDIAEGYSVSREKKESFPLTVTSAQKNPTAFYLCASSIDGTGVFGYTFGSGTRLTVV.

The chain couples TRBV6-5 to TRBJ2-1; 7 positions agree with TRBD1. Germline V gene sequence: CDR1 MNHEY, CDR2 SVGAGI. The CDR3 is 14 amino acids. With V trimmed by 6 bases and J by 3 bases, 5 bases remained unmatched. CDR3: CASSDRESYNEQFF. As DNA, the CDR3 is TGTGCCAGCAGCGACAGGGAAAGCTACAATGAGCAGTTCTTC.

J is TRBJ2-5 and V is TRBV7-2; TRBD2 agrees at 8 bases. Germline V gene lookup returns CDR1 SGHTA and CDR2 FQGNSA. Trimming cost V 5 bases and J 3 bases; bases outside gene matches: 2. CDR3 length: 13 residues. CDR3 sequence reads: CASSPLAEETQYF. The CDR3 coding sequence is TGTGCCAGCAGCCCACTAGCGGAAGAGACCCAGTACTTC.

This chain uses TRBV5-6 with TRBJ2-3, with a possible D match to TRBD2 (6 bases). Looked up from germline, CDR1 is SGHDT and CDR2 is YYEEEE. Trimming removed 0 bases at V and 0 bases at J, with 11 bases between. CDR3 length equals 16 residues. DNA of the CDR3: TGTGCCAGCAGCTTGGCCGGTAGCGGCAGCACAGATACGCAGTATTTT. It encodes CASSLAGSGSTDTQYF.

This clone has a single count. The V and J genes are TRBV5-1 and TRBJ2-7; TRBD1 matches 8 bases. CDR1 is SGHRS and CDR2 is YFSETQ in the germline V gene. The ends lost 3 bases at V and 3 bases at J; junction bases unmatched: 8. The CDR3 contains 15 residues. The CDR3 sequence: CASSSRTGPDYEQYF. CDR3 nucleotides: TGCGCCAGCAGCTCCCGGACAGGGCCGGACTACGAGCAGTACTTC.

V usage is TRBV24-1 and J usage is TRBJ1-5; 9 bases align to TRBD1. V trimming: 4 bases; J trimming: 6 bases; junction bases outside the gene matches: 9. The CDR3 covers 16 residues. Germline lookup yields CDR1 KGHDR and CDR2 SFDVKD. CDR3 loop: CATSDMGQGRRQPQHF. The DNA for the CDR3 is TGTGCCACCAGTGACATGGGACAGGGAAGACGTCAGCCCCAGCATTTT.

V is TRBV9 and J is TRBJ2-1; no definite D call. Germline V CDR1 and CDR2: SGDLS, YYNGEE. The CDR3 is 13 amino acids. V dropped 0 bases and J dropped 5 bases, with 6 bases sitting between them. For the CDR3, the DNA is TGTGCCAGCAGCGTAGGAAGCGACAATGAGCAGTTCTTC. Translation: CASSVGSDNEQFF.

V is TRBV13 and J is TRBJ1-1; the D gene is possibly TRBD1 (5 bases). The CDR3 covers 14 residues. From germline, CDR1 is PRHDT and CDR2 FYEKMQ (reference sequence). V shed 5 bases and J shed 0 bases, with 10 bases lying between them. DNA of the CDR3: TGTGCCAGCAGCCCCGGACACTTGAACACTGAAGCTTTCTTT. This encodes CASSPGHLNTEAFF.